The rows below give T cell receptor beta chains drawn from one sample of a study of blood T cell repertoires in COVID-19. The table came from immunoSEQ multiplex PCR; TCRdb's copy has only in-frame clones and leaves some out. Here the sample spans 200,000 to 300,000 clones, about 81% being singletons. The sequenced material came from peripheral blood. The receptors originated from a woman between 55 and 75 years old with active or convalescent COVID-19. CDR3s include the opening cysteine and the closing phenylalanine or tryptophan. The order of the fields is D gene, J gene, V gene, clone size, CDR3 DNA, CDR3 protein. D genes are given only for firm matches. Clone size is given for some rows only: seen once, a few or many times, or a class if the clone is expanded.

D: -; J: TRBJ2-1; V: TRBV5-8; size: -; DNA: TGTGCCAGCAGCTTGGAGGGGGGGGTCTACAATGAGCAGTTCTTC; CDR3: CASSLEGGVYNEQFF
D: -; J: TRBJ1-2; V: TRBV19; size: -; DNA: TGTGCCAGTACCTGGGCCCTTGGCTACACCTTC; CDR3: CASTWALGYTF
D: -; J: TRBJ1-2; V: TRBV4-1; size: -; DNA: TGCGCCAGCAGCCCTCTTTGGAGGGGTAACTATGGCTACACCTTC; CDR3: CASSPLWRGNYGYTF
D: -; J: TRBJ1-1; V: TRBV18; size: -; DNA: TGTGCCAGCTCACCCTTATTGGGGGACATCGGAATGAACACTGAAGCTTTCTTT; CDR3: CASSPLLGDIGMNTEAFF
D: -; J: TRBJ1-2; V: TRBV7-9; size: -; DNA: TGTGCCAGCAGCTTAGTAGACTCTTGGGGCTACACCTTC; CDR3: CASSLVDSWGYTF
D: TRBD1; J: TRBJ1-2; V: TRBV18; size: -; DNA: TGTGCCAGCTCACCCCTTGGGCAGGGGGAAGGCTACACCTTC; CDR3: CASSPLGQGEGYTF
D: -; J: TRBJ1-3; V: TRBV21-1; size: -; DNA: TGTGCCAGCAGCCGGGGACAGGGGACGGAGAGGAACACCATATATTTT; CDR3: CASSRGQGTERNTIYF
D: -; J: TRBJ2-3; V: TRBV4-3; size: -; DNA: TGCGCCAGCAGCCAAGCCTATCGAAACGCAGATACGCAGTATTTT; CDR3: CASSQAYRNADTQYF
D: -; J: TRBJ2-1; V: TRBV9; size: many; DNA: TGTGCCAGCAGCGTAGTGGGCAAGTACAATGAGCAGTTCTTC; CDR3: CASSVVGKYNEQFF
D: -; J: TRBJ1-2; V: TRBV4-1; size: -; DNA: TGCGCCAGCAGCCAAGAGCAAGCGTTCTATGGCTACACCTTC; CDR3: CASSQEQAFYGYTF
D: -; J: TRBJ2-3; V: TRBV30; size: -; DNA: TGTGCCTGGAAGAGGGAAGCTCATGGCACAGATACGCAGTATTTT; CDR3: CAWKREAHGTDTQYF
D: TRBD2; J: TRBJ2-2; V: TRBV3-1/TRBV3-2; size: -; DNA: TGTGCCAGCAGCCCCCCTACGAGCGGGGTAAGGGAGCTGTTTTTT; CDR3: CASSPPTSGVRELFF
D: -; J: TRBJ1-1; V: TRBV14; size: once; DNA: TGTGCCAGCAAGGGACCAGGGGCTACGAGCACTGAAGCTTTCTTT; CDR3: CASKGPGATSTEAFF
D: TRBD1; J: TRBJ1-1; V: TRBV7-6; size: -; DNA: TGTGCCAGCAGCTCCCGGGACAGCCTAGCGCTGGACACTGAAGCTTTCTTT; CDR3: CASSSRDSLALDTEAFF
D: -; J: TRBJ1-2; V: TRBV6-1; size: -; DNA: TGTGCCAGCAGTGAAGCTAAGGGACTTCTGAGAGGCTACACCTTC; CDR3: CASSEAKGLLRGYTF
D: -; J: TRBJ1-4; V: TRBV15; size: once; DNA: TGTGCCACCAGCAGAGTGGCCAGGGGAGGGCGGGAAAAACTGTTTTTT; CDR3: CATSRVARGGREKLFF
D: TRBD2; J: TRBJ2-1; V: TRBV25-1; size: -; DNA: TGTGCCACCCTGACACGGGGGGGCGATGAGCAGTTCTTC; CDR3: CATLTRGGDEQFF
D: -; J: TRBJ1-2; V: TRBV6-5; size: -; DNA: TGTGCCAGCAGAGACGATGGGCGATATGGCTACACCTTC; CDR3: CASRDDGRYGYTF
D: -; J: TRBJ1-5; V: TRBV6-5; size: -; DNA: TGTGCCAGCAGTCCAACAGGTAGCAATCAGCCCCAGCATTTT; CDR3: CASSPTGSNQPQHF
D: -; J: TRBJ1-1; V: TRBV6-1; size: few; DNA: TGTGCCAGCAGTGAAAGAAAGGGCAGCGGGTTCAACACTGAAGCTTTCTTT; CDR3: CASSERKGSGFNTEAFF
D: TRBD1; J: TRBJ2-3; V: TRBV7-3; size: -; DNA: TGTGCCAGCAGCCTTACAGGGGCAGCAGATACGCAGTATTTT; CDR3: CASSLTGAADTQYF
D: -; J: TRBJ1-1; V: TRBV25-1; size: once; DNA: TGTGCCAGCAGTTCCGTCTTGAACACTGAAGCTTTCTTT; CDR3: CASSSVLNTEAFF
D: -; J: TRBJ1-2; V: TRBV11-2; size: -; DNA: TGTGCCAGCAGCCAGCCAGGGAGGTATGGCTACACCTTC; CDR3: CASSQPGRYGYTF
D: TRBD2; J: TRBJ2-3; V: TRBV7-2; size: -; DNA: TGTGCCAGCAGCTTAGGGGACTATCTCACAGATACGCAGTATTTT; CDR3: CASSLGDYLTDTQYF
D: -; J: TRBJ2-6; V: TRBV15; size: -; DNA: TGTGCCACCAGCAGAGTTGGGGCCCGCCGCTCTGGGGCCAACGTCCTGACTTTC; CDR3: CATSRVGARRSGANVLTF
D: TRBD1; J: TRBJ1-1; V: TRBV3-1/TRBV3-2; size: -; DNA: TGTGCCAGCAGCCACACGACAGGGTTGAACACTGAAGCTTTCTTT; CDR3: CASSHTTGLNTEAFF
D: TRBD1; J: TRBJ1-2; V: TRBV7-2; size: -; DNA: TGTGCCAGCAGCTTAGCATATGGACAGGGAGATGGCTACACCTTC; CDR3: CASSLAYGQGDGYTF
D: TRBD1; J: TRBJ1-1; V: TRBV10-2; size: -; DNA: TGCGCCAGCAGCAGACAGGGGAACACTGAAGCTTTCTTT; CDR3: CASSRQGNTEAFF
D: -; J: TRBJ1-2; V: TRBV25-1; size: -; DNA: TGTGCCAGCAGAAGACAGCTGAACTATGGCTACACCTTC; CDR3: CASRRQLNYGYTF
D: TRBD1; J: TRBJ1-1; V: TRBV6-6; size: -; DNA: TGTGCCAGCAATACCCCCCCGGGACAGGGATTAACTGAAGCTTTCTTT; CDR3: CASNTPPGQGLTEAFF